This TCR beta chain was documented in a study of cytomegalovirus exposure and HLA in healthy donors. The PCR was carried out with 60 Vbeta primers and 13 Jbeta primers. Original data processing: Counted up in a later analysis, unique TCR beta chains came to 65 million to 100 million, with around 10 million shared. TCRdb's copy holds only in-frame clones and misses some; the assay was immunoSEQ multiplex PCR. V and J calls plus clone size are reproduced from that table; the DNA served to infer D and trimming. The sample lists 100,000 to 120,000 clones; approximately 79% were seen once. Donors counted as nominally healthy when sampled, yet unrecorded immune exposures were likely. Study findings and constraints: Several top significant clusters appeared, in a later analysis, to be linked to common viral pathogens.

With V trimmed by 3 bases and J by 0 bases, 5 bases remained unmatched. Germline V gene sequence: CDR1 LNHDA, CDR2 SQIVND (reference sequence). The CDR3 has 19 amino acids. On this clone: Its target is unknown.

The rearrangement links TRBV19 to TRBJ2-6; 13 nucleotides line up with TRBD2. Sequenced: PBMCs. The TCR originated in a man aged 30 to 39 in good health and CMV-seropositive. The CDR3 region has the DNA TGTGCCAGTAGTATGGGACTAGCGGGGCAATTCTCTGGGGCCAACGTCCTGACTTTC. Its protein product is CASSMGLAGQFSGANVLTF. Full variable domain (missing parts from reference TRBV19 and TRBJ2-6): DGGITQSPKYLFRKEGQNVTLSCEQNLNHDAMYWYRQDPGQGLRLIYYSQIVNDFQKGDIAEGYSVSREKKESFPLTVTSAQKNPTAFYLCASSMGLAGQFSGANVLTFGAGSRLTVL.